This T cell receptor beta chain stems from a study of pediatric ulcerative colitis. Profiling relied on immunoSEQ multiplex PCR, and the TCRdb table lists in-frame clones only, not all of them. The sample holds about 37,000 clones, about 75% seen once. During colonoscopy, one to two rectal pinch biopsies were collected. Germline assignment: CDR1 SGHAT and CDR2 FQNNGV. V was trimmed by 1 base and J by 0 bases, leaving 9 bases between them. The CDR3 loop spans 16 amino acids. This clonotype originated in a boy under 18 with severe ulcerative colitis. Sequencing input: gut tissue. This chain links TRBV11-2 with TRBJ1-4; D is uncertain. The CDR3 here is CASSLGQRATNEKLFF. CDR3 nucleotide sequence: TGTGCCAGCAGCTTAGGGCAGAGAGCAACTAATGAAAAACTGTTTTTT.